This T cell receptor (beta chain) emerged from a study of cytomegalovirus exposure and HLA in healthy donors. Study results and limitations: Researchers had no immune exposure information except CMV serostatus available.

With respect to this clone: Its antigen is unidentified.

The PCR employed 60 Vbeta primers together with 13 Jbeta primers. Clones were read by immunoSEQ multiplex PCR, and TCRdb kept only the in-frame ones, dropping some. The sample lists about 120,000 clones, approximately 83% occurring once. The V gene lost 5 bases and the J gene lost 10 bases, with 20 bases spanning the gap. In germline, CDR1 is SGHTA, CDR2 FQGTGA. This CDR3 contains 14 residues. The chain joins TRBV7-3 to TRBJ1-1, with D possibly TRBD1 on 6 matching bases. What was sequenced was PBMCs. This clonotype originated in a woman between 40 and 50 years old in good health and CMV-seropositive. DNA for the CDR3: TGTGCCAGCAGCCTCCGGGACGGGGGGCGGGTAGCTTTCTTT. As protein: CASSLRDGGRVAFF.